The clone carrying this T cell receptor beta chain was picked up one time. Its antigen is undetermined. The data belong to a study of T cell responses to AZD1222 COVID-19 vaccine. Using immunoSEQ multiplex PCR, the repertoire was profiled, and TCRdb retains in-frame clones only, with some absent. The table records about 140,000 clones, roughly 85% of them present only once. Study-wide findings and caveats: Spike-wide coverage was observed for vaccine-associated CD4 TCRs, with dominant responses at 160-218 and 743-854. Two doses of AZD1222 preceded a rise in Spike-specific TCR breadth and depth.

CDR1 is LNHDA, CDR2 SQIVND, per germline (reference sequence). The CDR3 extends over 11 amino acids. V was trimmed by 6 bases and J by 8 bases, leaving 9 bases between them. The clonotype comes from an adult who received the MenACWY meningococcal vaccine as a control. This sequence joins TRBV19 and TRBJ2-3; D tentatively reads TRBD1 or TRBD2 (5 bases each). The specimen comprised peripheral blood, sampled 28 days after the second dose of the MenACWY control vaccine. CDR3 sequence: CASRGVATQYF. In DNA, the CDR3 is TGTGCCAGTAGGGGGGTGGCTACGCAGTATTTT.